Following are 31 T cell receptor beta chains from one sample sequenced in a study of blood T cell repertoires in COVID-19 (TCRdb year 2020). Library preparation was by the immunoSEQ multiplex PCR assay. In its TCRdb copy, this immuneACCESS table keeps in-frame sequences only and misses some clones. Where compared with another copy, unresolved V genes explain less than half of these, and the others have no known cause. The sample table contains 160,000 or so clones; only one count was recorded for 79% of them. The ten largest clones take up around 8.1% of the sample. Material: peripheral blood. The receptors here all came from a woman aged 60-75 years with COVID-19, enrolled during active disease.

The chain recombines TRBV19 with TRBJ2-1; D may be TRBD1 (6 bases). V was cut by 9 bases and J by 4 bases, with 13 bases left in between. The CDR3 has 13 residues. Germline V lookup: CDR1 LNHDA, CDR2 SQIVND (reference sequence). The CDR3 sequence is CASSDRNYNEQFF. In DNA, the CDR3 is TGTGCCAGCAGCGACAGGAATTACAATGAGCAGTTCTTC. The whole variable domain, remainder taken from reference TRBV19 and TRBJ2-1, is DGGITQSPKYLFRKEGQNVTLSCEQNLNHDAMYWYRQDPGQGLRLIYYSQIVNDFQKGDIAEGYSVSREKKESFPLTVTSAQKNPTAFYLCASSDRNYNEQFFGPGTRLTVL.

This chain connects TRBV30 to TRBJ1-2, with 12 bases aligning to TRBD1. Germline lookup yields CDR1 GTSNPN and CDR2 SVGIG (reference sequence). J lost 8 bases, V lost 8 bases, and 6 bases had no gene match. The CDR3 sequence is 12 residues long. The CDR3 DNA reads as TGTGCCCGGGGACAGGGGGCGAGCGGCTACACCTTC. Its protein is CARGQGASGYTF.

DNA of the CDR3: TGTGCCAGCAGCTCCTCAGGGGGCCCTGGGGCCAACGTCCTGACTTTC. Protein sequence: CASSSSGGPGANVLTF. The chain employs TRBV5-4 and TRBJ2-6, with TRBD1 matching over 8 bases. The CDR3 contains 16 residues. Germline-derived CDR1 and CDR2 are SGHNT and YYREEE (reference sequence). The V and J ends lost 3 bases and 2 bases, in that order; junction bases with no gene match: 4.

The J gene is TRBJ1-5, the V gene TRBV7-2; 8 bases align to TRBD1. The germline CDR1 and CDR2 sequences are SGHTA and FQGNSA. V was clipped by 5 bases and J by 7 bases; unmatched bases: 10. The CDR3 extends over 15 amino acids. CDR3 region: CASSRFSGGRQPQHF. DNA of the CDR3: TGTGCCAGCAGCCGTTTTTCAGGGGGCAGGCAGCCCCAGCATTTT.

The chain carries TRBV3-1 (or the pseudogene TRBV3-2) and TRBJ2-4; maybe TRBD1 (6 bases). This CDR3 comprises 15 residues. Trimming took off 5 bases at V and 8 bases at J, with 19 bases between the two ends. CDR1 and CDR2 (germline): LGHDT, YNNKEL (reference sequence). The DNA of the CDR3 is TGTGCCAGCAGCTCTAGACAGGAAGGGGTAGACATTCAGTACTTC. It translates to CASSSRQEGVDIQYF.

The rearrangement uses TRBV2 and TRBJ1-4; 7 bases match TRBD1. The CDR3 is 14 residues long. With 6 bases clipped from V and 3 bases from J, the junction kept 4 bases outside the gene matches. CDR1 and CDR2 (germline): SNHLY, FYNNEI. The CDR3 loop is CASRFRGSNEKLFF. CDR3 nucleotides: TGTGCCAGCAGATTCAGGGGGTCTAATGAAAAACTGTTTTTT.

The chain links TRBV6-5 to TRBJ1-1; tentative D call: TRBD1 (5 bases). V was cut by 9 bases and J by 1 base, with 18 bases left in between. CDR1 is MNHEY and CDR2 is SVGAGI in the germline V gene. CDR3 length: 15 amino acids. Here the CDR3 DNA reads TGTGCCAGTCTGTCCCAGGGTCTGGAGAACACTGAAGCTTTCTTT. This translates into CASLSQGLENTEAFF.

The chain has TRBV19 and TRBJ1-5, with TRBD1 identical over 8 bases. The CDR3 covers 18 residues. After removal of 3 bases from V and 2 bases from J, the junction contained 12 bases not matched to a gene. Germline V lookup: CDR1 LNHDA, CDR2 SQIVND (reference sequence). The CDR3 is CASSMRAGGSRRNQPQHF. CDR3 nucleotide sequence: TGTGCCAGTAGTATGAGGGCAGGGGGCAGTCGTCGCAATCAGCCCCAGCATTTT.

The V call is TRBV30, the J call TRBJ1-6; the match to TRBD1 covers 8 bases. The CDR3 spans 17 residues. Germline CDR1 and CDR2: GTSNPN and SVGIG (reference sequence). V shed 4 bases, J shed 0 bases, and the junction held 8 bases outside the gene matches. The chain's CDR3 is CAWTIDRGSSYNSPLHF. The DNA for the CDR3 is TGTGCCTGGACGATCGACAGGGGCAGCTCCTATAATTCACCCCTCCACTTT.

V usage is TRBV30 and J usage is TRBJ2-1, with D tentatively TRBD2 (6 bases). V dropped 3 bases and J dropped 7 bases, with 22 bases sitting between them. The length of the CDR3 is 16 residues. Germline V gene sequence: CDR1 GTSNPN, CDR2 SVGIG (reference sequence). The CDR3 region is CAWRPRRGITQNEQFF. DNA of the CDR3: TGTGCCTGGAGGCCCAGGAGGGGAATCACGCAGAATGAGCAGTTCTTC.

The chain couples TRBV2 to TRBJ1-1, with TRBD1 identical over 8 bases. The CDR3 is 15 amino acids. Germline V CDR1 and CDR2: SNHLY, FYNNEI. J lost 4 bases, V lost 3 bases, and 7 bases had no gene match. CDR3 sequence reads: CASSETTGEVTEAFF. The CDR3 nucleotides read TGTGCCAGCAGTGAGACGACAGGGGAGGTCACTGAAGCTTTCTTT.

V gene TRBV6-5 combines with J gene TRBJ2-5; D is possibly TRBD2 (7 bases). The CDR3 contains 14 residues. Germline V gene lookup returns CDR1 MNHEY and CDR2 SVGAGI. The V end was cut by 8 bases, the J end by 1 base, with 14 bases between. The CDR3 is CASRPGGAQETQYF. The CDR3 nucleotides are TGTGCCAGCCGCCCTGGGGGGGCCCAAGAGACCCAGTACTTC.

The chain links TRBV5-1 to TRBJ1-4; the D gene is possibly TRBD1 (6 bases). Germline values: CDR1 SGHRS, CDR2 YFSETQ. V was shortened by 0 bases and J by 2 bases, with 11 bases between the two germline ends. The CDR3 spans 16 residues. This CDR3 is CASSLGGQATNEKLFF. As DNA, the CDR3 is TGCGCCAGCAGCTTGGGGGGGCAGGCTACTAATGAAAAACTGTTTTTT.

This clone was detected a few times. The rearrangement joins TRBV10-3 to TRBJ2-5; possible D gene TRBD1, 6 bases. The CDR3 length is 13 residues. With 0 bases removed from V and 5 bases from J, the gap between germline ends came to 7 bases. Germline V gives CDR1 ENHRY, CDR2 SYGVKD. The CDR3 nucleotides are TGTGCCATCAGTGAGTCAGGGGGTGAGACCCAGTACTTC. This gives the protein CAISESGGETQYF.

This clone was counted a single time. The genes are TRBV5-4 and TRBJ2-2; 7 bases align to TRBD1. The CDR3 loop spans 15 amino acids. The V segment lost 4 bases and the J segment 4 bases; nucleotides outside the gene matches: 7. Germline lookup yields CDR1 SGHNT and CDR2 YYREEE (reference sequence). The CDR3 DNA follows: TGTGCCAGCAGCCGCGAGGGGGCGGTCACCGGGGAGCTGTTTTTT. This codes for CASSREGAVTGELFF.

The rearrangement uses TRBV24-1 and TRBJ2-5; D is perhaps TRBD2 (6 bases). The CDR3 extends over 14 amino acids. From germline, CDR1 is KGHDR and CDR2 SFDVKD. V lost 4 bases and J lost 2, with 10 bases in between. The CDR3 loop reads CATSERGVQETQYF. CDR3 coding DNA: TGTGCCACCAGTGAGCGGGGTGTTCAAGAGACCCAGTACTTC.

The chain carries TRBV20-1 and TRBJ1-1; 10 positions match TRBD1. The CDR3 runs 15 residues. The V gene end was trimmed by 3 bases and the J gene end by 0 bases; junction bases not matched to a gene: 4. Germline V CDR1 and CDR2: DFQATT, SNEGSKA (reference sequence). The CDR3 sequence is CSASSGTGVNTEAFF. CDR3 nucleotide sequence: TGCAGTGCTAGTAGCGGGACAGGGGTGAACACTGAAGCTTTCTTT.

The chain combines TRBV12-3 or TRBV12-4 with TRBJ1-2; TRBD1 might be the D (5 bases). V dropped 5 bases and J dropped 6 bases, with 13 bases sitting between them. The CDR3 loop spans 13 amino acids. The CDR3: CASSPGLSNGYTF. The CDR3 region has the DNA TGTGCCAGCAGTCCGGGACTTTCAAATGGCTACACCTTC.

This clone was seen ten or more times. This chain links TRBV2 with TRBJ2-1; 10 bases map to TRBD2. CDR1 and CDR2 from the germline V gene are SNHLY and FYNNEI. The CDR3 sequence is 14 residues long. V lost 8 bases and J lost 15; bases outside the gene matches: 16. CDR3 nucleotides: TGTGCCAGCGAGTTCCTAGCGGGGGCTGGGAATCGGTTCTTC. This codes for CASEFLAGAGNRFF.

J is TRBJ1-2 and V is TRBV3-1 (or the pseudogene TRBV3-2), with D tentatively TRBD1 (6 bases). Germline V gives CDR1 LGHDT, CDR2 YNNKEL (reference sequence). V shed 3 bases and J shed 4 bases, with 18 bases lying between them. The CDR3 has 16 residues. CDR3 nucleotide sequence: TGTGCCAGCAGCCAGTCCCCCCCCAGGGGCCGCTATGGCTACACCTTC. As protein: CASSQSPPRGRYGYTF.

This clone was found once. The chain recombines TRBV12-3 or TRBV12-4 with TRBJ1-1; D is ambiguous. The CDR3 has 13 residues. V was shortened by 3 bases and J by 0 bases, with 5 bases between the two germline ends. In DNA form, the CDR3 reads TGTGCCAGCAGTTTGAGCATGAACACTGAAGCTTTCTTT. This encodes CASSLSMNTEAFF.

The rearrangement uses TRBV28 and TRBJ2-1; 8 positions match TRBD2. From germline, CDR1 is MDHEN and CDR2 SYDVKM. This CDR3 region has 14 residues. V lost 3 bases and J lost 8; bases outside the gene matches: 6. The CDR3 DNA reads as TGTGCCAGCAGTTTGGCGGGGGGCAGGGATGAGCAGTTCTTC. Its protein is CASSLAGGRDEQFF.

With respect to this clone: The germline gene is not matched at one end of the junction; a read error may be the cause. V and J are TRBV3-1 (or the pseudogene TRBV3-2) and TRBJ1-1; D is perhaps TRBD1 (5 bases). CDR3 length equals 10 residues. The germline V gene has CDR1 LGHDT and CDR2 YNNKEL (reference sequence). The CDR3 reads CGGIHTEAFF. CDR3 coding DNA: TGCGGGGGGATCCACACTGAAGCTTTCTTT.

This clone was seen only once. CDR3 loop: CASSPLRGMNTEAFF. The DNA for the CDR3 is TGTGCCAGCTCACCCCTTCGAGGAATGAACACTGAAGCTTTCTTT. V usage is TRBV18 and J usage is TRBJ1-1; D gene unclear. Trimming cost V 3 bases and J 0 bases, with 11 bases left between them. Germline values: CDR1 KGHSH, CDR2 LQKENI. The CDR3 length is 15 residues.

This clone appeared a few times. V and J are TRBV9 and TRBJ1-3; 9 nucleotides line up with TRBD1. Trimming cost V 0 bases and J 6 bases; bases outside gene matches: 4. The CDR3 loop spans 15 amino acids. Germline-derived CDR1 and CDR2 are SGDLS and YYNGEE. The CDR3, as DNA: TGTGCCAGCAGCGTAGAGGGACAGGGTGCAAACACCATATATTTT. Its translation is CASSVEGQGANTIYF.

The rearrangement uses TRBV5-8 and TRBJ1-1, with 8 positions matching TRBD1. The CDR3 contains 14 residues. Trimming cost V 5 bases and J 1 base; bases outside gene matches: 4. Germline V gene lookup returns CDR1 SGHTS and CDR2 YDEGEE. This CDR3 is CASRLDRGNTEAFF. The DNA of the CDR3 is TGTGCCAGCAGACTAGACAGGGGGAACACTGAAGCTTTCTTT.

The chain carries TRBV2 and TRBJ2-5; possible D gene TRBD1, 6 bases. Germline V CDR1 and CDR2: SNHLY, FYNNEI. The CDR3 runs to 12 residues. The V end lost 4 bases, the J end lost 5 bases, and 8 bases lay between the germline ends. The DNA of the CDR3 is TGTGCCAGCAGTGGTAGGGGGGAGACCCAGTACTTC. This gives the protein CASSGRGETQYF.

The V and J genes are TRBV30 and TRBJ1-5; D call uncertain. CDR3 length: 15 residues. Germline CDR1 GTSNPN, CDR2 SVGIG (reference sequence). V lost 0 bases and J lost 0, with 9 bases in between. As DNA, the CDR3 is TGTGCCTGGAGTGTAGCCACCGTTAGCAATCAGCCCCAGCATTTT. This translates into CAWSVATVSNQPQHF.

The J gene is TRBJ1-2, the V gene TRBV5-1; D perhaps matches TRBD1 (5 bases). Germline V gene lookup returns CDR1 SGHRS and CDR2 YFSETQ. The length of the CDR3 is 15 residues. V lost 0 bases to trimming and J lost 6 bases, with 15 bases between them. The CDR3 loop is CASSLAGGVVDGYTF. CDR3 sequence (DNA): TGCGCCAGCAGCTTGGCCGGAGGGGTGGTCGATGGCTACACCTTC.

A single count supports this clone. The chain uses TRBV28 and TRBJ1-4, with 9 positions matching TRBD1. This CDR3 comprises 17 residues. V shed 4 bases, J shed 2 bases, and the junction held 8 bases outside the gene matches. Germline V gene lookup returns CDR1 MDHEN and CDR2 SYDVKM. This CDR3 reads CASSSKGQGFTNEKLFF. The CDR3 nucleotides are TGTGCCAGCAGTTCCAAGGGACAGGGTTTCACTAATGAAAAACTGTTTTTT.

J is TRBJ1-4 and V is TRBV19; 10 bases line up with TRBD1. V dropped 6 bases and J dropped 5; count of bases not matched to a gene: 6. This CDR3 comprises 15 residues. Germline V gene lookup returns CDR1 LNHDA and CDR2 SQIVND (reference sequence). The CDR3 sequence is CASRFPGQGNEKLFF. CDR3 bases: TGTGCCAGTAGGTTCCCGGGACAGGGGAATGAAAAACTGTTTTTT.